This is a list of T cell receptor beta chains from one sample in a study of blood T cell repertoires in COVID-19. TCRdb keeps only in-frame clones here, not all; method: immunoSEQ multiplex PCR. Here the sample spans a few hundred thousand clones, under 90% being singletons. Sample: peripheral blood. The origin of the receptors is a woman of 80 years or more with acute or convalescent COVID-19. CDR3s include the opening cysteine and the closing phenylalanine or tryptophan. D genes are given only for firm matches. Clone size is not always given. Where it is, it says once, few, many or a class for expanded clones.

J gene: TRBJ2-1
D gene: -
clone size: -
V gene: TRBV2
CDR3 protein: CASGSKGHSYNEQFF
CDR3 DNA: TGTGCCAGCGGTTCGAAGGGGCACTCCTACAATGAGCAGTTCTTC

J gene: TRBJ1-4
D gene: -
clone size: -
V gene: TRBV5-1
CDR3 protein: CASSLGRVGEKLFF
CDR3 DNA: TGCGCCAGCAGCTTGGGCAGGGTTGGCGAAAAACTGTTTTTT

J gene: TRBJ2-3
D gene: TRBD2
clone size: once
V gene: TRBV11-3
CDR3 protein: CASSQEGSGGLGDTQYF
CDR3 DNA: TGTGCCAGCAGCCAGGAGGGTAGCGGGGGGCTAGGGGATACGCAGTATTTT

J gene: TRBJ2-1
D gene: TRBD1
clone size: once
V gene: TRBV2
CDR3 protein: CASSPDRGAYNEQFF
CDR3 DNA: TGTGCCAGCAGTCCGGACAGGGGAGCCTACAATGAGCAGTTCTTC

J gene: TRBJ2-3
D gene: -
clone size: -
V gene: TRBV2
CDR3 protein: CASSWGRPGTDTQYF
CDR3 DNA: TGTGCCAGCAGTTGGGGCCGTCCGGGCACAGATACGCAGTATTTT

J gene: TRBJ1-1
D gene: -
clone size: -
V gene: TRBV27
CDR3 protein: CASSLDSPAPNTEAFF
CDR3 DNA: TGTGCCAGCAGTTTGGACAGTCCAGCCCCGAACACTGAAGCTTTCTTT

J gene: TRBJ2-3
D gene: -
clone size: -
V gene: TRBV9
CDR3 protein: CASSPIPDTQYF
CDR3 DNA: TGTGCCAGCAGCCCCATCCCAGATACGCAGTATTTT

J gene: TRBJ1-5
D gene: -
clone size: -
V gene: TRBV6-5
CDR3 protein: CASSRWGENQPQHF
CDR3 DNA: TGTGCCAGCAGCCGATGGGGGGAGAATCAGCCCCAGCATTTT

J gene: TRBJ1-5
D gene: TRBD1
clone size: few
V gene: TRBV7-2
CDR3 protein: CASSFLSGTGGNQPQHF
CDR3 DNA: TGTGCCAGCAGCTTTCTATCTGGGACAGGGGGCAATCAGCCCCAGCATTTT

J gene: TRBJ2-1
D gene: TRBD2
clone size: few
V gene: TRBV4-2
CDR3 protein: CASSPWTSGGDNEQFF
CDR3 DNA: TGTGCCAGCAGCCCATGGACTAGCGGGGGGGACAATGAGCAGTTCTTC

J gene: TRBJ1-1
D gene: -
clone size: -
V gene: TRBV7-9
CDR3 protein: CASSLAGLDTEAFF
CDR3 DNA: TGTGCCAGCAGCTTAGCCGGGTTGGACACTGAAGCTTTCTTT

J gene: TRBJ2-2
D gene: -
clone size: -
V gene: TRBV24-1
CDR3 protein: CATSDLDFSRTEHRGAVF
CDR3 DNA: TGTGCCACCAGTGATTTGGATTTTTCACGGACAGAACACCGGGGAGCTGTTTTT

J gene: TRBJ1-6
D gene: -
clone size: few
V gene: TRBV5-4
CDR3 protein: CASSLAGHYNSPLHF
CDR3 DNA: TGTGCCAGCAGCTTGGCGGGACATTATAATTCACCCCTCCACTTT

J gene: TRBJ1-2
D gene: TRBD1
clone size: few
V gene: TRBV5-1
CDR3 protein: CASSSGQGVGNYGYTF
CDR3 DNA: TGCGCCAGCAGCTCGGGACAGGGTGTAGGTAACTATGGCTACACCTTC

J gene: TRBJ2-1
D gene: -
clone size: -
V gene: TRBV4-1
CDR3 protein: CASSQADRNNEQFF
CDR3 DNA: TGCGCCAGCAGCCAGGCCGACAGAAACAATGAGCAGTTCTTC

J gene: TRBJ1-4
D gene: TRBD1
clone size: -
V gene: TRBV5-6
CDR3 protein: CASSTDRGPYEKLFF
CDR3 DNA: TGTGCCAGCAGCACCGACAGGGGGCCTTATGAAAAACTGTTTTTT

J gene: TRBJ1-1
D gene: -
clone size: -
V gene: TRBV7-8
CDR3 protein: CASSLVVRSEAFF
CDR3 DNA: TGTGCCAGCAGCTTAGTTGTGAGGAGTGAAGCTTTCTTT

J gene: TRBJ1-5
D gene: TRBD1
clone size: -
V gene: TRBV7-2
CDR3 protein: CASQQGKGQPQHF
CDR3 DNA: TGTGCCAGCCAACAGGGGAAGGGTCAGCCCCAGCATTTT

J gene: TRBJ2-5
D gene: -
clone size: -
V gene: TRBV19
CDR3 protein: CASSMVAAGTQYF
CDR3 DNA: TGTGCCAGTAGTATGGTAGCGGCGGGGACCCAGTACTTC

J gene: TRBJ2-2
D gene: -
clone size: -
V gene: TRBV12-5
CDR3 protein: CASGRSGTGELFF
CDR3 DNA: TGTGCTAGTGGTCGGTCGGGTACCGGGGAGCTGTTTTTT

J gene: TRBJ1-3
D gene: -
clone size: -
V gene: TRBV28
CDR3 protein: CASMRGPGGNTIYF
CDR3 DNA: TGTGCCAGCATGCGAGGGCCGGGTGGAAACACCATATATTTT

J gene: TRBJ1-2
D gene: -
clone size: -
V gene: TRBV18
CDR3 protein: CASSPPKLDSNYGYTF
CDR3 DNA: TGTGCCAGCTCACCACCTAAATTGGACAGCAACTATGGCTACACCTTC

J gene: TRBJ2-7
D gene: TRBD1
clone size: -
V gene: TRBV29-1
CDR3 protein: CSVEKRDRGSYEQYF
CDR3 DNA: TGCAGCGTTGAAAAGCGGGACAGGGGTTCGTACGAGCAGTACTTC

J gene: TRBJ2-6
D gene: TRBD1
clone size: -
V gene: TRBV18
CDR3 protein: CASSPRGQTSGANVLTF
CDR3 DNA: TGTGCCAGCTCACCACGGGGACAGACCTCAGGGGCCAACGTCCTGACTTTC

J gene: TRBJ2-5
D gene: TRBD2
clone size: -
V gene: TRBV7-2
CDR3 protein: CASSTGGGETQYF
CDR3 DNA: TGTGCCAGCAGCACTGGCGGGGGAGAGACCCAGTACTTC

J gene: TRBJ2-4
D gene: TRBD2
clone size: -
V gene: TRBV6-6
CDR3 protein: CASNQGRAWGGNIQYF
CDR3 DNA: TGTGCCAGCAACCAAGGACGGGCATGGGGGGGAAACATTCAGTACTTC

J gene: TRBJ2-5
D gene: TRBD2
clone size: -
V gene: TRBV7-3
CDR3 protein: CASSPSGGAGQETQYF
CDR3 DNA: TGTGCCAGCAGCCCTAGCGGGGGGGCCGGCCAAGAGACCCAGTACTTC

J gene: TRBJ1-1
D gene: -
clone size: few
V gene: TRBV12-3/TRBV12-4
CDR3 protein: CASSSRYGEAFF
CDR3 DNA: TGTGCCAGCAGTTCCCGGTATGGTGAAGCTTTCTTT

J gene: TRBJ1-6
D gene: -
clone size: -
V gene: TRBV5-5
CDR3 protein: CASSLDPGQVLNSPLHF
CDR3 DNA: TGTGCCAGCAGCTTGGATCCGGGACAAGTCCTTAATTCACCCCTCCACTTT

J gene: TRBJ2-2
D gene: -
clone size: -
V gene: TRBV19
CDR3 protein: CASSPRQPTGELFF
CDR3 DNA: TGTGCCAGTAGCCCCCGACAGCCCACCGGGGAGCTGTTTTTT

J gene: TRBJ1-6
D gene: -
clone size: -
V gene: TRBV5-6
CDR3 protein: CASSLDGRDASNSPLHF
CDR3 DNA: TGTGCCAGCAGCTTAGACGGGAGGGACGCTTCTAATTCACCCCTCCACTTT

J gene: TRBJ2-7
D gene: TRBD2
clone size: -
V gene: TRBV27
CDR3 protein: CASSLREGYEQYF
CDR3 DNA: TGTGCCAGCAGTTTAAGGGAGGGCTACGAGCAGTACTTC

J gene: TRBJ1-1
D gene: TRBD1
clone size: -
V gene: TRBV7-2
CDR3 protein: CASSQQGRMGNTEAFF
CDR3 DNA: TGTGCCAGCAGCCAACAGGGGCGTATGGGGAACACTGAAGCTTTCTTT

J gene: TRBJ1-5
D gene: TRBD1
clone size: once
V gene: TRBV28
CDR3 protein: CASSLLGQGKNQPQHF
CDR3 DNA: TGTGCCAGCAGTCTTCTCGGACAGGGGAAGAATCAGCCCCAGCATTTT

J gene: TRBJ1-1
D gene: TRBD1
clone size: -
V gene: TRBV30
CDR3 protein: CAWSRQGRTEAFF
CDR3 DNA: TGTGCCTGGAGTCGACAGGGAAGAACTGAAGCTTTCTTT

J gene: TRBJ2-1
D gene: -
clone size: -
V gene: TRBV9
CDR3 protein: CASNTNIGSSYNEQFF
CDR3 DNA: TGTGCCAGCAACACCAATATCGGGAGCTCCTACAATGAGCAGTTCTTC

J gene: TRBJ2-5
D gene: -
clone size: -
V gene: TRBV4-1
CDR3 protein: CASSQDRRARSQETQYF
CDR3 DNA: TGCGCCAGCAGCCAAGATCGGCGGGCCCGGTCCCAAGAGACCCAGTACTTC

J gene: TRBJ1-3
D gene: -
clone size: -
V gene: TRBV9
CDR3 protein: CASSPRHLGVNTIYF
CDR3 DNA: TGTGCCAGCAGCCCCCGCCATTTGGGAGTAAACACCATATATTTT

J gene: TRBJ1-4
D gene: -
clone size: -
V gene: TRBV30
CDR3 protein: CARGGLGEKLFF
CDR3 DNA: TGTGCGCGCGGCGGGCTGGGTGAAAAACTGTTTTTT

J gene: TRBJ2-7
D gene: TRBD1
clone size: -
V gene: TRBV4-3
CDR3 protein: CASSHLVGQGAREQYF
CDR3 DNA: TGCGCCAGCAGCCACCTGGTGGGACAGGGGGCTCGGGAGCAGTACTTC

J gene: TRBJ1-4
D gene: TRBD1
clone size: -
V gene: TRBV19
CDR3 protein: CASRGRGLEKLFF
CDR3 DNA: TGTGCCAGTAGGGGCAGGGGGCTTGAAAAACTGTTTTTT

J gene: TRBJ1-1
D gene: -
clone size: -
V gene: TRBV19
CDR3 protein: CASSIVAGAGSNTEAFF
CDR3 DNA: TGTGCCAGTAGTATAGTGGCTGGGGCAGGGTCGAACACTGAAGCTTTCTTT

J gene: TRBJ2-7
D gene: TRBD1
clone size: -
V gene: TRBV7-2
CDR3 protein: CASSYAPGQGQSEQYF
CDR3 DNA: TGTGCCAGCAGCTACGCCCCAGGACAGGGTCAAAGCGAGCAGTACTTC

J gene: TRBJ2-1
D gene: TRBD2
clone size: -
V gene: TRBV28
CDR3 protein: CASSTTSGGPFF
CDR3 DNA: TGTGCCAGCAGTACGACTAGCGGGGGTCCATTCTTC

J gene: TRBJ1-1
D gene: TRBD1
clone size: few
V gene: TRBV19
CDR3 protein: CASSNYLTGSDTEAFF
CDR3 DNA: TGTGCCAGTAGTAATTATTTGACAGGGTCGGACACTGAAGCTTTCTTT

J gene: TRBJ1-3
D gene: -
clone size: few
V gene: TRBV2
CDR3 protein: CASTQWAVSGNTIYF
CDR3 DNA: TGTGCCAGCACCCAGTGGGCAGTCTCTGGAAACACCATATATTTT

J gene: TRBJ1-2
D gene: -
clone size: -
V gene: TRBV5-1
CDR3 protein: CASSLEAINYGYTF
CDR3 DNA: TGCGCCAGCAGCTTGGAAGCTATAAACTATGGCTACACCTTC

J gene: TRBJ1-1
D gene: TRBD1
clone size: -
V gene: TRBV7-2
CDR3 protein: CASSPLQGVVSEAFF
CDR3 DNA: TGTGCCAGCAGCCCCTTACAGGGGGTTGTCTCTGAAGCTTTCTTT

J gene: TRBJ2-1
D gene: TRBD2
clone size: once
V gene: TRBV11-3
CDR3 protein: CASSFPGAGGPDEQFF
CDR3 DNA: TGTGCCAGCAGCTTCCCTGGGGCGGGGGGGCCGGATGAGCAGTTCTTC